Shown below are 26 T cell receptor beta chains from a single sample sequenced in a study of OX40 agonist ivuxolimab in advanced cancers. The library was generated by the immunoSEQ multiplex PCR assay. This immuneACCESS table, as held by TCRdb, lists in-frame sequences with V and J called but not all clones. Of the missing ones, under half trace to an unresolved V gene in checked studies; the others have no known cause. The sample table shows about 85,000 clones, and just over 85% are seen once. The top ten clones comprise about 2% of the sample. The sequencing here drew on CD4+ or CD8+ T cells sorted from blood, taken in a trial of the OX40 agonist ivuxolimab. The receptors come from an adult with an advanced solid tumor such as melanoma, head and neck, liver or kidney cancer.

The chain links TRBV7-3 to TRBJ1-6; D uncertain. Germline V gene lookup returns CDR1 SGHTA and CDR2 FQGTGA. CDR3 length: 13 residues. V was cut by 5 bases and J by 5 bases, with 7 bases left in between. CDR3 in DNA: TGTGCCAGCAGCCCGGCACATAATTCACCCCTCCACTTT. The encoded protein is CASSPAHNSPLHF.

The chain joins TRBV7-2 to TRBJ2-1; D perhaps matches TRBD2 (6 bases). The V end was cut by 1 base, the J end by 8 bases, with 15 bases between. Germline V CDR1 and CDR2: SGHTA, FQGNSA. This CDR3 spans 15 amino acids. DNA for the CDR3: TGTGCCAGCAGCTTAGTGGCGGGGTCCCCCCATGAGCAGTTCTTC. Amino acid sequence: CASSLVAGSPHEQFF.

The CDR3 reads CASSPGTGGMNTEAFF. CDR3 bases: TGTGCCAGCTCACCCGGGACAGGGGGCATGAACACTGAAGCTTTCTTT. This chain connects TRBV18 to TRBJ1-1; 12 nucleotides align to TRBD1. The germline V gene has CDR1 KGHSH and CDR2 LQKENI. V trimming: 3 bases; J trimming: 0 bases; junction bases outside the gene matches: 2. The length of the CDR3 is 16 residues.

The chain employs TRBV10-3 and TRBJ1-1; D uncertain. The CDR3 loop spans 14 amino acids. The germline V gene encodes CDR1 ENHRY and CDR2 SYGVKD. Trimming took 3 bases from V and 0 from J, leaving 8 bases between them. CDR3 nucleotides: TGTGCCATCAGTGAAGGGCCTGTGAACACTGAAGCTTTCTTT. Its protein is CAISEGPVNTEAFF.

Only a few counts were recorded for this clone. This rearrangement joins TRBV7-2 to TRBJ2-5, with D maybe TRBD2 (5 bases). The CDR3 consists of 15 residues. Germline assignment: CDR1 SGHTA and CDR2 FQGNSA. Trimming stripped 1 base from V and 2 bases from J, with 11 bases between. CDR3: CASSLVIGVQETQYF. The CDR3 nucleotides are TGTGCCAGCAGCTTAGTGATCGGGGTACAAGAGACCCAGTACTTC. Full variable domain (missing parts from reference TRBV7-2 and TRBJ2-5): GAGVSQSPSNKVTEKGKDVELRCDPISGHTALYWYRQSLGQGLEFLIYFQGNSAPDKSGLPSDRFSAERTGGSVSTLTIQRTQQEDSAVYLCASSLVIGVQETQYFGPGTRLLVL.

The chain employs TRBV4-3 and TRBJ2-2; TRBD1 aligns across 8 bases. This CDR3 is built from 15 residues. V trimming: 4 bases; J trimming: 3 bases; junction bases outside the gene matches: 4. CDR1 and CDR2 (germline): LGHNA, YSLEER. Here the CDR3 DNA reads TGCGCCAGCAGCCCCCGGGACAGGTACACCGGGGAGCTGTTTTTT. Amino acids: CASSPRDRYTGELFF.

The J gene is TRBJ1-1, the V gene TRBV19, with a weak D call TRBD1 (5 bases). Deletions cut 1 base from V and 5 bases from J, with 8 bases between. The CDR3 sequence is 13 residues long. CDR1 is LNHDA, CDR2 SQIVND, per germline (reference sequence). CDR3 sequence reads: CASSIAGGTEAFF. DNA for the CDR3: TGTGCCAGTAGTATAGCTGGGGGAACTGAAGCTTTCTTT.

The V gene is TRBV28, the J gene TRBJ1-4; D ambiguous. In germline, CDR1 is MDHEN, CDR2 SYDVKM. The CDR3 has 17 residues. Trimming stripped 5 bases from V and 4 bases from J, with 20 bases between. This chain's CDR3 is CASSGYIGEVSNEKLFF. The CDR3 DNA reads TGTGCCAGCAGTGGGTACATCGGGGAAGTTAGTAATGAAAAACTGTTTTTT.

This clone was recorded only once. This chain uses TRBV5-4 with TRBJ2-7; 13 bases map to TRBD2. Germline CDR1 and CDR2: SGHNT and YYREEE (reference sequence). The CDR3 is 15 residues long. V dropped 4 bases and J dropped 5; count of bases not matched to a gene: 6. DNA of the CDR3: TGTGCCAGCAGCATACTAGCGGGGGGGCCCCACGAGCAGTACTTC. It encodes CASSILAGGPHEQYF.

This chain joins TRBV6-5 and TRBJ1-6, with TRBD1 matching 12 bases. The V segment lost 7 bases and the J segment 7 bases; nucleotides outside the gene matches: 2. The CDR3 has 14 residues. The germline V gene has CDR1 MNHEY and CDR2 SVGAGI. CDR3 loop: CASTGTGGNSPLHF. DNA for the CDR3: TGTGCCAGCACCGGGACAGGGGGCAATTCACCCCTCCACTTT.

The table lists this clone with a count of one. CDR3 protein: CASSPGQRSTEAFF. CDR3 coding DNA: TGTGCCAGCTCACCGGGACAGCGTAGCACTGAAGCTTTCTTT. The rearrangement links TRBV18 to TRBJ1-1; 7 bases are shared with TRBD1. With 3 bases clipped from V and 4 bases from J, the junction kept 5 bases outside the gene matches. The CDR3 runs to 14 residues. Germline assignment: CDR1 KGHSH and CDR2 LQKENI.

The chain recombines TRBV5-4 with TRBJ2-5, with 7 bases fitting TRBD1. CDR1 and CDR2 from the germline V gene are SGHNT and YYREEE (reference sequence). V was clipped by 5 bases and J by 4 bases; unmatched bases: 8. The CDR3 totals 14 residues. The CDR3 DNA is TGTGCCAGCAGGAAGACAGGGACCACAGAGACCCAGTACTTC. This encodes CASRKTGTTETQYF. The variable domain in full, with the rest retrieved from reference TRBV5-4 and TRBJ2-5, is ETGVTQSPTHLIKTRGQQVTLRCSSQSGHNTVSWYQQALGQGPQFIFQYYREEENGRGNFPPRFSGLQFPNYSSELNVNALELDDSALYLCASRKTGTTETQYFGPGTRLLVL.

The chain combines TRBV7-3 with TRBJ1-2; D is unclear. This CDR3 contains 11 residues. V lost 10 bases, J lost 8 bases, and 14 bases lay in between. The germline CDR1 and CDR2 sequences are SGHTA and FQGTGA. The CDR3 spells CAIPMEAGYTF. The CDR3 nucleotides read TGTGCCATCCCCATGGAGGCCGGCTACACCTTC.

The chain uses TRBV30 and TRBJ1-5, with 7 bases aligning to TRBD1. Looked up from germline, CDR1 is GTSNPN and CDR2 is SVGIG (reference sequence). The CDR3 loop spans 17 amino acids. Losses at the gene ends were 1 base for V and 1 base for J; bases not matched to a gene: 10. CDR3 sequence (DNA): TGTGCCTGGAGTGATAGCGGGACAGCAATCAGCAATCAGCCCCAGCATTTT. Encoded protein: CAWSDSGTAISNQPQHF.

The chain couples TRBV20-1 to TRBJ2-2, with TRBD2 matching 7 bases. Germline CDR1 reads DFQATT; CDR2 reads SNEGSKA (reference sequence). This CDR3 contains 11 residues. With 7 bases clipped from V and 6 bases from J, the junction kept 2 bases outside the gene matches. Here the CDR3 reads CSVSGAGELFF. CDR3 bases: TGCAGTGTGAGCGGGGCCGGGGAGCTGTTTTTT.

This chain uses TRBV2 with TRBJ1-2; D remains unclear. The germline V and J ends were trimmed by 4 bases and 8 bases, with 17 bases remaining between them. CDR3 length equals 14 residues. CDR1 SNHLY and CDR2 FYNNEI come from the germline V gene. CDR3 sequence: CASSAMREGGGYTF. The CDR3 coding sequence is TGTGCCAGCAGTGCTATGAGGGAGGGAGGCGGCTACACCTTC.

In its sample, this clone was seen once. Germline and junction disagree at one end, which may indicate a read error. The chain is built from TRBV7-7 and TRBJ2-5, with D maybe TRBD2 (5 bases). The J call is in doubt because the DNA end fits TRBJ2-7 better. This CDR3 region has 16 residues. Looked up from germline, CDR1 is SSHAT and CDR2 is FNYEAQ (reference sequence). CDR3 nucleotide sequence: TGTGCTAGCAGCTTAGCGTCTTGCGGGTTTGTGCACGAGCAGTACTTC. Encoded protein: CASSLASCGFVHEQYF.

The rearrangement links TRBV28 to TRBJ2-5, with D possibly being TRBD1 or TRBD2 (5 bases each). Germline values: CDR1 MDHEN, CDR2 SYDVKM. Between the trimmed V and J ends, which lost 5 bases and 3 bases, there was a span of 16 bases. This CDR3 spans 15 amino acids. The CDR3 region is CASSPEWGTKETQYF. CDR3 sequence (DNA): TGTGCCAGCAGTCCAGAATGGGGGACCAAAGAGACCCAGTACTTC.

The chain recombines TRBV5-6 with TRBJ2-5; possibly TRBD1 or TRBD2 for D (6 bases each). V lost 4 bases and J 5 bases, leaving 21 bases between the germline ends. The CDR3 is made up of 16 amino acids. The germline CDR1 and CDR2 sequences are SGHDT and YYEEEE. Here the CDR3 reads CASSTGAGASGETQYF. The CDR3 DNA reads TGTGCCAGCAGCACGGGGGCAGGGGCCAGCGGGGAGACCCAGTACTTC.

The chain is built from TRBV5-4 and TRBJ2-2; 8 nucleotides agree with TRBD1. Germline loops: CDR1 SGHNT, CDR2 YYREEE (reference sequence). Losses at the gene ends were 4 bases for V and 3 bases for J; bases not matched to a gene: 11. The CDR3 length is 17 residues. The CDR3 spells CASSPKVGQGYTGELFF. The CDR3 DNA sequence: TGTGCCAGCAGCCCGAAAGTAGGACAGGGCTACACCGGGGAGCTGTTTTTT.

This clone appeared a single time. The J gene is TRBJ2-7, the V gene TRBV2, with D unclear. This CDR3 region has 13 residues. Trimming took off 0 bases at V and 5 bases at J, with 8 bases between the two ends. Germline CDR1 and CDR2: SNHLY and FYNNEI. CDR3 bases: TGTGCCAGCAGTGAAGCGCCGACAAACGAGCAGTACTTC. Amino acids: CASSEAPTNEQYF. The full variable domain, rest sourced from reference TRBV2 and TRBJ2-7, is EPEVTQTPSHQVTQMGQEVILRCVPISNHLYFYWYRQILGQKVEFLVSFYNNEISEKSEIFDDQFSVERPDGSNFTLKIRSTKLEDSAMYFCASSEAPTNEQYFGPGTRLTVT.

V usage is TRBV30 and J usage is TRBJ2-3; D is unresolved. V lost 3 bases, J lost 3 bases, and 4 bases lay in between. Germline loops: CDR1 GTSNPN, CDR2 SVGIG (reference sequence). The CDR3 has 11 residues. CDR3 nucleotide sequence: TGTGCCTGGAGACGGACAGATACGCAGTATTTT. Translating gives CAWRRTDTQYF.

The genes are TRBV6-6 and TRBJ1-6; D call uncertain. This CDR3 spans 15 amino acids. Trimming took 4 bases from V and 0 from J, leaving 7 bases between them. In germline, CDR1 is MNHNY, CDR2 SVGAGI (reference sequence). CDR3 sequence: CASSLESSYNSPLHF. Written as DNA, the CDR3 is TGTGCCAGCAGTTTAGAGAGCTCCTATAATTCACCCCTCCACTTT.

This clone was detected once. DNA for the CDR3: TGTGCCTGGAGAAGACTTGGGGGAGAGGATGGCTACACCTTC. Its translation: CAWRRLGGEDGYTF. This chain joins TRBV30 and TRBJ1-2; tentatively, D is TRBD1 (5 bases). Germline lookup yields CDR1 GTSNPN and CDR2 SVGIG (reference sequence). V lost 3 bases to trimming and J lost 6 bases, with 17 bases between them. The CDR3 consists of 14 residues.

CDR3 amino acids: CASTSRSEAFF. The DNA for the CDR3 is TGTGCCAGCACCTCGCGGTCAGAAGCTTTCTTT. The chain joins TRBV28 to TRBJ1-1; D gene unclear. CDR1 is MDHEN, CDR2 SYDVKM, per germline. The CDR3 length is 11 residues. The V end was cut by 7 bases, the J end by 8 bases, with 11 bases between.

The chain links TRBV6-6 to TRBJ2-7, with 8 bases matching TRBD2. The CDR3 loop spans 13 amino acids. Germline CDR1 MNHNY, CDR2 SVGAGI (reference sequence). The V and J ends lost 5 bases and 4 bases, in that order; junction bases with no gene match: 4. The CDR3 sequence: CASSPRGEYEQYF. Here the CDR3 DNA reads TGTGCCAGCAGTCCGCGGGGGGAATACGAGCAGTACTTC.